This T cell receptor beta chain originates from a study of CD8 T cells in Susac syndrome. Random hexamers primed reverse transcription of roughly 0.5 to 1 ug RNA. immunoSEQ multiplex PCR amplified TCR beta CDR3 across 54 Vbeta, 13 Jbeta. Via MiXCR, TCRdb re-called the immunoSEQ multiplex PCR reads, giving one row per CDR3 protein. The profile covers about 94,000 distinct CDR3 sequences, with just under 95% appearing a single time and more than 0.3% taken by the ten largest. Points on this clonotype: Antigen: not known.

Study observations and caveats: The study acknowledged a relatively small number of individuals in its TCR sequencing and HLA analysis. Clonal expansion did not appear in Susac syndrome CD4+ T cell repertoires.

The CDR3 spans 14 residues. Trimming took 1 base from V and 2 from J, leaving 3 bases between them. Negative isolation was applied to CD8+ and CD4+ T cells, and FACS enrichment was applied to TEMRA cells. The rearrangement joins TRBV12-3 or TRBV12-4 to TRBJ2-6, with unresolved D. This clonotype originated in a human donor with Susac syndrome. The sequencing input was CD4+ T cells from PBMCs. The CDR3 here is CASSLGPGANVLTF. CDR3 DNA sequence: TGTGCCAGCAGTTTAGGACCTGGGGCCAACGTCCTGACTTTC.